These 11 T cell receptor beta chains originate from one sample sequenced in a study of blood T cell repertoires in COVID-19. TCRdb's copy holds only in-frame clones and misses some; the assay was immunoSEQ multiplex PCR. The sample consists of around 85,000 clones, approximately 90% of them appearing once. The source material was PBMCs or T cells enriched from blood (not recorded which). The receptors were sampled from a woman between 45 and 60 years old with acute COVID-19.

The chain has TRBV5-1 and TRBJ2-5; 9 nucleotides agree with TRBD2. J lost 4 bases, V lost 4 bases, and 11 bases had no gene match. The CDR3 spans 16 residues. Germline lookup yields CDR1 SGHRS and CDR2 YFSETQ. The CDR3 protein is CASSPRAGGFPETQYF. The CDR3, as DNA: TGCGCCAGCAGCCCCAGAGCGGGAGGTTTTCCAGAGACCCAGTACTTC.

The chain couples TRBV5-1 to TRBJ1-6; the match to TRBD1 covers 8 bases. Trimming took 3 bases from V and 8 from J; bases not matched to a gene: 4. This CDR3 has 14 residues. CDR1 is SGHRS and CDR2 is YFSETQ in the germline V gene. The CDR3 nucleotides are TGCGCCAGCAGCTCGGACAGGGTCGATTCACCCCTCCACTTT. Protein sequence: CASSSDRVDSPLHF. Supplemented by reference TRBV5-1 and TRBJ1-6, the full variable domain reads KAGVTQTPRYLIKTRGQQVTLSCSPISGHRSVSWYQQTPGQGLQFLFEYFSETQRNKGNFPGRFSGRQFSNSRSEMNVSTLELGDSALYLCASSSDRVDSPLHFGNGTRLTVT.

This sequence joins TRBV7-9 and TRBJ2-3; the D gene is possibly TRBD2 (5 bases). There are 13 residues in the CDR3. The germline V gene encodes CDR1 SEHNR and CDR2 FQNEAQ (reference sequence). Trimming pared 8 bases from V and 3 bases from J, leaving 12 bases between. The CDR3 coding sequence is TGTGCCAGCGGAGGACTGAGAACAGATACGCAGTATTTT. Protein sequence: CASGGLRTDTQYF.

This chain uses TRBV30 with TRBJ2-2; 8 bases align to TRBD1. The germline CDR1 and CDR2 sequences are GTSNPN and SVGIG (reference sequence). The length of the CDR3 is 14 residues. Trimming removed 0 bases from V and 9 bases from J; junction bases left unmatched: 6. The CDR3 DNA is TGTGCCTGGAGTGTACAGGGACAGGTCAGGGAGCTGTTTTTT. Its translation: CAWSVQGQVRELFF.

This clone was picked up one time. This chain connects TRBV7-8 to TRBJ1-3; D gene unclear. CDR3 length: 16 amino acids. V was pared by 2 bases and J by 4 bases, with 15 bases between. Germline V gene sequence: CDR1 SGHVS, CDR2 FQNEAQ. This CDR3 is CASSLLGRLLGNTIYF. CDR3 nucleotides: TGTGCCAGCAGCTTATTAGGCAGACTCCTAGGAAACACCATATATTTT. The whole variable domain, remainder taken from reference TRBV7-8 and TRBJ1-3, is GAGVSQSPRYKVAKRGQDVALRCDPISGHVSLFWYQQALGQGPEFLTYFQNEAQLDKSGLPSDRFFAERPEGSVSTLKIQRTQQEDSAVYLCASSLLGRLLGNTIYFGEGSWLTVV.

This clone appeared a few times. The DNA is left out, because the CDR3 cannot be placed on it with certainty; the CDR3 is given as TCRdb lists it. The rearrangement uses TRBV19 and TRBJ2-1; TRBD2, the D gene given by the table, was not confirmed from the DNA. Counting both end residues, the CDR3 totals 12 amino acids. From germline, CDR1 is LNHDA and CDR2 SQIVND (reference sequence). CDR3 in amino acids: CASTSGWDEQFF.

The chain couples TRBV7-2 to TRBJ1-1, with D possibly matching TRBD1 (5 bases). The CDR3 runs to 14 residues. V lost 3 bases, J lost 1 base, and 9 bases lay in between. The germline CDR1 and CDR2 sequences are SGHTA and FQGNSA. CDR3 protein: CASSFNRQNTEAFF. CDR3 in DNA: TGTGCCAGCAGCTTTAACAGGCAGAACACTGAAGCTTTCTTT. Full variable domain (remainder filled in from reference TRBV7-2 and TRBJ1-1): GAGVSQSPSNKVTEKGKDVELRCDPISGHTALYWYRQSLGQGLEFLIYFQGNSAPDKSGLPSDRFSAERTGGSVSTLTIQRTQQEDSAVYLCASSFNRQNTEAFFGQGTRLTVV.

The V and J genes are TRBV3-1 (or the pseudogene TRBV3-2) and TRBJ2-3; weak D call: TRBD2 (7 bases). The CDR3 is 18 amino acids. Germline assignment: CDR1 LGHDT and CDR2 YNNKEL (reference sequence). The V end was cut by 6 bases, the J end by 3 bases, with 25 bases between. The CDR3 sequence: CASSQGTNPRVFTDTQYF. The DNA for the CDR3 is TGTGCCAGCAGTCAGGGGACTAACCCCAGGGTGTTTACAGATACGCAGTATTTT.

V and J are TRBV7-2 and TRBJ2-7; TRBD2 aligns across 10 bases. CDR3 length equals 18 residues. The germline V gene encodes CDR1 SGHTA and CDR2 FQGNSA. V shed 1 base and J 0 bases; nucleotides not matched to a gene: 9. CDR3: CASSLVPIAGGPSYEQYF. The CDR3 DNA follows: TGTGCCAGCAGCTTAGTACCCATAGCGGGAGGCCCCTCCTACGAGCAGTACTTC.

CDR3 loop: CASQGQGLNTEAFF. The CDR3 DNA sequence: TGTGCCTCGCAAGGACAGGGCCTGAACACTGAAGCTTTCTTT. V and J are TRBV10-3 and TRBJ1-1; 8 nucleotides align to TRBD1. Germline V gene data show CDR1 as ENHRY and CDR2 as SYGVKD. Unmatched junction bases numbered 8, after V lost 11 bases and J lost 0 bases. The CDR3 length is 14 residues.

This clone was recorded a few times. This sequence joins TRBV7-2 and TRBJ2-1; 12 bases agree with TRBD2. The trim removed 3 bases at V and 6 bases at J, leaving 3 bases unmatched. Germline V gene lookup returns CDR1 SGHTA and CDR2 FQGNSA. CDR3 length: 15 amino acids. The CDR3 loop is CASSFETSGSNEQFF. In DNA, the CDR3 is TGTGCCAGCAGCTTCGAGACTAGCGGGAGCAATGAGCAGTTCTTC.